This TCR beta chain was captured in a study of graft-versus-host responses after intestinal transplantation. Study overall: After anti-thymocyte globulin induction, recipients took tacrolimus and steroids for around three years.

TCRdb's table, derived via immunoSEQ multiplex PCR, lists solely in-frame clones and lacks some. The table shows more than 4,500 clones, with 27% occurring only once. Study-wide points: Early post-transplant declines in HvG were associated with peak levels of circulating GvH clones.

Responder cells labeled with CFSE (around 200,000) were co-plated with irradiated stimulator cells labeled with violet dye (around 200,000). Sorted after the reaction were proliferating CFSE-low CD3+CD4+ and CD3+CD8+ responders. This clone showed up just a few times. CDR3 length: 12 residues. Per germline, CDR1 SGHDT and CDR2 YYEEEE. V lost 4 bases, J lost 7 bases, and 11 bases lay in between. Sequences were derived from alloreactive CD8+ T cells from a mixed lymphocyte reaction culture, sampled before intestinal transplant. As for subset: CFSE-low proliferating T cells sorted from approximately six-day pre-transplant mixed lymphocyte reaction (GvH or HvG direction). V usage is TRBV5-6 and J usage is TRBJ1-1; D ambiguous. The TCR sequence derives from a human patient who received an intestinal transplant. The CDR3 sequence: CASSIGNVEAFF. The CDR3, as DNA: TGTGCCAGCAGCATCGGCAATGTTGAAGCTTTCTTT.